The 10 T cell receptor beta chains listed next were all sequenced from one sample in a study of T-cell memory formation after mild COVID-19. MiXCR, run by TCRdb on the 5' RACE reads, gives a single entry per CDR3 protein. The sample consists of under 300,000 distinct CDR3 sequences, about a sixth of them appearing once. Material: PBMCs or a T cell subset sorted from them (not recorded which). Receptor source: a man aged 18 to 30 who had mild COVID-19 (a few samples of this study predate the infection). Cell type and time point are not known.

CDR3: CASSFAALFGNTIYF. The CDR3 DNA reads as TGTGCCAGCAGCTTTGCAGCTCTATTTGGAAACACCATATATTTT. J is TRBJ1-3 and V is TRBV7-2; D is unclear. The CDR3 totals 15 residues. The V gene's germline CDR1 is SGHTA and CDR2 FQGNSA. V lost 3 bases and J lost 3, with 12 bases in between.

On this clonotype: A read error may explain this, as a much larger clone is one base away. This chain connects TRBV9 to TRBJ2-1; D is unclear. CDR1 is SGDLS, CDR2 YYNGEE, per germline. This CDR3 has 13 amino acids. Trimming removed 3 bases from V and 0 bases from J, with 4 bases in between. The CDR3 loop is CASSASSYNEQFF. In DNA, the CDR3 is TGTGCCAGCAGCGCCAGCTCCTACAATGAGCAGTTCTTC.

This clonotype was observed a few times. The gene calls are TRBV29-1 and TRBJ2-5; D possibly corresponds to TRBD2 (7 bases). Per germline, CDR1 SQVTM and CDR2 ANQGSEA. This CDR3 spans 12 amino acids. Trimming took off 6 bases at V and 5 bases at J, with 13 bases between the two ends. CDR3 DNA: TGCAGCGTGGGCGGGGGCGGCGAGACCCAGTACTTC. Its translation: CSVGGGGETQYF. Full variable domain (remainder filled in from reference TRBV29-1 and TRBJ2-5): SAVISQKPSRDICQRGTSLTIQCQVDSQVTMMFWYRQQPGQSLTLIATANQGSEATYESGFVIDKFPISRPNLTFSTLTVSNMSPEDSSIYLCSVGGGGETQYFGPGTRLLVL.

This chain joins TRBV2 and TRBJ1-3; TRBD1 matches at 8 bases. The CDR3 is 16 amino acids. The V gene end was trimmed by 6 bases and the J gene end by 0 bases; junction bases not matched to a gene: 7. The V gene's germline CDR1 is SNHLY and CDR2 FYNNEI. CDR3 in amino acids: CASSGQGPSSGNTIYF. CDR3 nucleotide sequence: TGTGCCAGCAGCGGACAGGGCCCAAGCTCTGGAAACACCATATATTTT. The whole variable domain, remainder taken from reference TRBV2 and TRBJ1-3, is EPEVTQTPSHQVTQMGQEVILRCVPISNHLYFYWYRQILGQKVEFLVSFYNNEISEKSEIFDDQFSVERPDGSNFTLKIRSTKLEDSAMYFCASSGQGPSSGNTIYFGEGSWLTVV.

The rearrangement links TRBV15 to TRBJ2-2, with a tentative D call TRBD1 (6 bases). This CDR3 region has 15 residues. Germline V gene sequence: CDR1 LNHNV, CDR2 YYDKDF (reference sequence). The V end lost 1 base, the J end lost 6 bases, and 12 bases lay between the germline ends. CDR3 sequence reads: CATSRAGDIAGELFF. Here the CDR3 DNA reads TGTGCCACCAGCAGAGCAGGGGATATCGCCGGGGAGCTGTTTTTT.

This clonotype was seen repeatedly, ten times or more. This sequence joins TRBV5-1 and TRBJ2-1, with 8 bases aligning to TRBD1. The CDR3 has 15 amino acids. V gave up 6 bases and J gave up 6 bases; unmatched junction bases: 11. CDR1 and CDR2 from the germline V gene are SGHRS and YFSETQ. CDR3 DNA sequence: TGCGCCAGCACACCCTGGACAGGGTCGGCCAATGAGCAGTTCTTC. Translated: CASTPWTGSANEQFF.

A few counts support this clonotype. V gene TRBV29-1 combines with J gene TRBJ2-7; D not resolved. The CDR3 sequence is 11 residues long. Trimming pared 1 base from V and 6 bases from J, leaving 7 bases between. From germline, CDR1 is SQVTM and CDR2 ANQGSEA. This chain's CDR3 is CSVEGDSEQYF. CDR3 in DNA: TGCAGCGTTGAAGGGGATTCCGAGCAGTACTTC.

The chain couples TRBV6-2 or TRBV6-3 to TRBJ1-5; the D gene is possibly TRBD1 (6 bases). The V gene's germline CDR1 is MNHEY and CDR2 SVGEGT. CDR3 length: 14 amino acids. Trimming took off 6 bases at V and 8 bases at J, with 17 bases between the two ends. Here the CDR3 reads CASSYDRPREPQHF. DNA of the CDR3: TGTGCCAGCAGCTATGACAGGCCCAGGGAGCCCCAGCATTTT.

This chain uses TRBV10-3 with TRBJ2-3, with 9 bases lining up with TRBD1. The CDR3 consists of 17 residues. J gave up 2 bases and V 5 bases, and 11 bases lay outside the gene matches. CDR1 is ENHRY and CDR2 is SYGVKD in the germline V gene. The CDR3 loop is CAISHGLGQGNTDTQYF. CDR3 nucleotide sequence: TGTGCCATCAGTCACGGACTGGGACAGGGCAACACAGATACGCAGTATTTT.

The chain combines TRBV19 with TRBJ2-5; the match to TRBD1 covers 9 bases. This CDR3 is 13 amino acids long. Germline lookup yields CDR1 LNHDA and CDR2 SQIVND (reference sequence). The ends lost 5 bases at V and 7 bases at J; junction bases unmatched: 5. The DNA for the CDR3 is TGTGCCAGTAGTCCCCAGACAGGGGGGACCCAGTACTTC. Translation: CASSPQTGGTQYF.